This T cell receptor (beta chain) is from a study of CXCR3-negative and CXCR3-positive naive CD8 T cells. Study at large: Overall TRB read output was some 140 million, and each library contained about 1.5 +/- 0.3 million reads. Study-level results: Compared with CXCR3-negative naive cells, CXCR3-positive naive cells showed more hydrophobic TRB CDR3s.

On this clonotype: Its antigen is still unknown.

Preparation of TRB cDNA libraries relied on 5' RACE carrying UMI labels. With the 5' RACE reads reprocessed, TCRdb shows one record per CDR3 protein and no DNA. This sample's table has about 92,000 distinct CDR3 sequences. CDR1 MDHEN and CDR2 SYDVKM come from the germline V gene. The CDR3 totals 16 residues. The rearrangement joins TRBV28 to TRBJ2-3; TCRdb's D call of TRBD1 is untestable without DNA. Sequencing input: naive CXCR3- CD8+ T cells from blood. Subset denoted: CD45RO-CCR7+CD27+CD95- naive CD8+ T cells lacking CXCR3 (TNR3-). The source is a human donor in good health. Some clones in this sample may be carry-over from other donors' samples. CDR3 region: CASSFPSAGGRDTQYF. The whole variable domain, filled in from reference TRBV28 and TRBJ2-3, reads DVKVTQSSRYLVKRTGEKVFLECVQDMDHENMFWYRQDPGLGLRLIYFSYDVKMKEKGDIPEGYSVSREKKERFSLILESASTNQTSMYLCASSFPSAGGRDTQYFGPGTRLTVL.